The 5 T cell receptor beta chains reported below all come from one sample, sequenced in a study of blood T cell repertoires in COVID-19. Assay used: immunoSEQ multiplex PCR; TCRdb lists only in-frame clones, some missing. The sample has some 200,000 clones; 88% are singletons. The sample comprised peripheral blood. These receptors all come from a man between 65 and 79 years old with acute or convalescent COVID-19.

The gene calls are TRBV18 and TRBJ2-2; D is undetermined. The germline gives CDR1 KGHSH, CDR2 LQKENI. CDR3 size: 13 residues. Trimming shortened V by 3 bases and J by 5 bases, and 7 bases separated the two germline ends. The CDR3 region has the DNA TGTGCCAGCTCACCTAGAGGTACCGGGGAGCTGTTTTTT. The encoded protein is CASSPRGTGELFF.

This clone has just a few counts. V and J are TRBV2 and TRBJ2-7; D possibly corresponds to TRBD2 (5 bases). CDR3 length: 13 residues. The germline V and J ends were trimmed by 7 bases and 2 bases, with 12 bases remaining between them. CDR1 is SNHLY, CDR2 FYNNEI, per germline. CDR3 amino acids: CASKRDGAYEQYF. The CDR3 nucleotides read TGTGCCAGCAAGAGGGATGGAGCCTACGAGCAGTACTTC.

The V gene is TRBV7-2, the J gene TRBJ2-7, with D maybe TRBD2 (6 bases). Trimming shortened V by 3 bases and J by 2 bases, and 11 bases separated the two germline ends. From germline, CDR1 is SGHTA and CDR2 FQGNSA. This CDR3 is 14 amino acids long. The CDR3 DNA is TGTGCCAGCAGCTTCGCGGGATCCCCCTACGAGCAGTACTTC. It codes for CASSFAGSPYEQYF.

The chain couples TRBV5-4 to TRBJ2-3; D uncertain. The V end was cut by 4 bases, the J end by 2 bases, with 11 bases between. There are 14 residues in the CDR3. The germline gives CDR1 SGHNT, CDR2 YYREEE (reference sequence). In nucleotides, the CDR3 is TGTGCCAGCAGCCCCACTACCGACACAGATACGCAGTATTTT. Protein sequence: CASSPTTDTDTQYF.

V gene TRBV10-3 combines with J gene TRBJ2-1; 9 positions match TRBD1. This CDR3 spans 13 amino acids. Germline trimming cut 6 bases from V and 8 bases from J; bases unmatched to any gene: 5. The germline V gene encodes CDR1 ENHRY and CDR2 SYGVKD. The CDR3 loop is CAISRTGGDEQFF. CDR3 nucleotides: TGTGCCATCAGCCGAACAGGGGGCGATGAGCAGTTCTTC.